One and the same sample provided the 2 T cell receptor beta chains below, sequenced in a study of T cells after yellow fever vaccination. TCRdb analysed the 5' RACE reads with MiXCR anew, one entry per CDR3 protein. This table has roughly 520,000 distinct CDR3 sequences, about a fifth appearing once. The starting material was PBMCs, obtained approximately 20 days after the first yellow fever vaccination. The receptors come from a man between 18 and 29 years old who received the YFV17D yellow fever vaccine.

The gene calls are TRBV28 and TRBJ2-2, with D perhaps assigned TRBD1 or TRBD2 (5 bases each). The CDR3 covers 13 residues. The germline V gene has CDR1 MDHEN and CDR2 SYDVKM. Deletions cut 8 bases from V and 4 bases from J, with 11 bases between. This CDR3 is CASGTLSTGELFF. The CDR3 DNA follows: TGTGCCAGCGGGACCCTTAGCACCGGGGAGCTGTTTTTT.

This clonotype occurred a few times. This rearrangement joins TRBV29-1 to TRBJ2-1, with 15 bases lining up with TRBD2. The germline V gene encodes CDR1 SQVTM and CDR2 ANQGSEA. Trimming removed 3 bases from V and 0 bases from J; junction bases left unmatched: 3. CDR3 size: 17 residues. Written as DNA, the CDR3 is TGCAGCGTTGAGGGGACTAGCGGGGGGTTCTCCTACAATGAGCAGTTCTTC. Protein product: CSVEGTSGGFSYNEQFF.